This entry lists 4 T cell receptor beta chains sequenced from one sample in a study of blood T cell repertoires in COVID-19. TCRdb's copy holds only in-frame clones and misses some; the assay was immunoSEQ multiplex PCR. The sample contains about 380,000 clones, 88% of which appear only once. What was sequenced was PBMCs or T cells enriched from blood (not recorded which). The receptors originated from a woman aged 18-35 years who had recovered from COVID-19.

A note on this clone: Other DNA sequences in this sample translate to the same CDR3. The J gene is TRBJ1-1, the V gene TRBV5-1, with 8 bases matching TRBD1. J gave up 1 base and V 4 bases, and 3 bases lay outside the gene matches. Germline-derived CDR1 and CDR2 are SGHRS and YFSETQ. This CDR3 comprises 14 residues. The chain's CDR3 is CASSPGTGNTEAFF. CDR3 bases: TGCGCCAGCAGCCCGGGGACAGGGAACACTGAAGCTTTCTTT. The full variable domain, completed using reference TRBV5-1 and TRBJ1-1, is KAGVTQTPRYLIKTRGQQVTLSCSPISGHRSVSWYQQTPGQGLQFLFEYFSETQRNKGNFPGRFSGRQFSNSRSEMNVSTLELGDSALYLCASSPGTGNTEAFFGQGTRLTVV.

This chain connects TRBV6-5 to TRBJ2-7; unclear D gene. CDR1 MNHEY and CDR2 SVGAGI come from the germline V gene. There are 13 residues in the CDR3. Trimming removed 6 bases from V and 2 bases from J, with 11 bases in between. The CDR3 protein is CASSNILTYEQYF. DNA of the CDR3: TGTGCCAGCAGCAACATACTAACCTACGAGCAGTACTTC.

The chain links TRBV20-1 to TRBJ2-1; maybe TRBD1 (6 bases). This CDR3 contains 11 residues. Germline-derived CDR1 and CDR2 are DFQATT and SNEGSKA (reference sequence). Here the CDR3 reads CRTGPGNEQFF. The CDR3 DNA is TGCAGGACAGGTCCTGGAAATGAGCAGTTCTTC.

The chain combines TRBV4-2 with TRBJ1-5, with D perhaps TRBD1 (6 bases). In germline, CDR1 is LGHNA, CDR2 YNFKEQ. V lost 4 bases to trimming and J lost 4 bases, with 14 bases between them. CDR3 length: 15 amino acids. DNA of the CDR3: TGTGCCAGCAGCCTCGAACAGGGAAGGAATCAGCCCCAGCATTTT. Residues: CASSLEQGRNQPQHF.